This TCR beta chain was identified in a study of blood T cell repertoires in COVID-19. This table comes from immunoSEQ multiplex PCR, and its TCRdb copy is limited to in-frame clones, with some not included. The data hold about 230,000 clones, with around 78% observed a single time. V shed 2 bases and J shed 2 bases, with 11 bases lying between them. This CDR3 contains 15 residues. Germline assignment: CDR1 SGHRS and CDR2 YFSETQ. V usage is TRBV5-1 and J usage is TRBJ1-3; no firm D call. The sequenced sample was peripheral blood. The source of this sequence is a woman aged 70-85 years with active or convalescent COVID-19. DNA of the CDR3: TGCGCCAGCAGCTTAACCGTTGCGGCTGGAAACACCATATATTTT. Translating gives CASSLTVAAGNTIYF.